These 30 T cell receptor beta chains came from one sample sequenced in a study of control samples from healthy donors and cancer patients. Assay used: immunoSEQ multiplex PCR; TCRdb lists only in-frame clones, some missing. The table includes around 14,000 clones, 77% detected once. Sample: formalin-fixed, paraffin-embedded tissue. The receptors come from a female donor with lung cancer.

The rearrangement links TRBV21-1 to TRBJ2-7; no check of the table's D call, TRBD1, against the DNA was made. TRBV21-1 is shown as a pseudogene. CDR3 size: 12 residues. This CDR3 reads CASQGLNHEQYF. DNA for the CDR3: TGTGCCAGTCAGGGTTTGAACCACGAGCAGTACTTC.

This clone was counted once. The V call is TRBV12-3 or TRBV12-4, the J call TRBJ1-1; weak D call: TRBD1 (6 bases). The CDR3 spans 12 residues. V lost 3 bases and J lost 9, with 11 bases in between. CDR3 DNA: TGTGCCAGCAGTTTTGGAGGGGGGCAAGCTTTCTTT. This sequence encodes CASSFGGGQAFF.

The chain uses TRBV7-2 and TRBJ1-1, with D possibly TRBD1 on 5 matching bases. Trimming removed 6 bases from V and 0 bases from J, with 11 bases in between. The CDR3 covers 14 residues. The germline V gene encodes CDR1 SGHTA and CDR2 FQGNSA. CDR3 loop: CASRNQGLNTEAFF. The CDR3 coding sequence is TGTGCCAGCAGAAACCAGGGTTTGAACACTGAAGCTTTCTTT.

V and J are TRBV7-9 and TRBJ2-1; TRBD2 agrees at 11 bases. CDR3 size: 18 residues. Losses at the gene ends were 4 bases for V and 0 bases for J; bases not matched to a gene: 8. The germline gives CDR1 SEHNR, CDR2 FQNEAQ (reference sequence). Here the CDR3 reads CASSSLAGGISSYNEQFF. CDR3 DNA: TGTGCCAGCAGCTCCCTAGCGGGGGGAATCAGCTCCTACAATGAGCAGTTCTTC.

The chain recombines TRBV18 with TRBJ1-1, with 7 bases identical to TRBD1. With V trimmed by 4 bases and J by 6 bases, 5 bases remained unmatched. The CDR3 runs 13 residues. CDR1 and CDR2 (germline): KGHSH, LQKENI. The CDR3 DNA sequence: TGTGCCAGCTCACAGGGGGCAAGGGCTGAAGCTTTCTTT. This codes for CASSQGARAEAFF.

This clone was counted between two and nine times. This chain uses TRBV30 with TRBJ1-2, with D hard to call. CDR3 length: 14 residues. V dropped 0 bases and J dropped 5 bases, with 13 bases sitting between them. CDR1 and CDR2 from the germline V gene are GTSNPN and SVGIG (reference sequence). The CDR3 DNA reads TGTGCCTGGAGTGTAACCTTGGCTTCATATGGCTACACCTTC. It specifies CAWSVTLASYGYTF.

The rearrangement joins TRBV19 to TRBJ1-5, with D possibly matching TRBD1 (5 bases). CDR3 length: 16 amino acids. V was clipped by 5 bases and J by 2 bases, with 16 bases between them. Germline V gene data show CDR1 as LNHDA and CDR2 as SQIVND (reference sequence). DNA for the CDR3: TGTGCCAGTAGTGCGGACCAGGGAGTGTGCAATCAGCCCCAGCATTTT. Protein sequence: CASSADQGVCNQPQHF.

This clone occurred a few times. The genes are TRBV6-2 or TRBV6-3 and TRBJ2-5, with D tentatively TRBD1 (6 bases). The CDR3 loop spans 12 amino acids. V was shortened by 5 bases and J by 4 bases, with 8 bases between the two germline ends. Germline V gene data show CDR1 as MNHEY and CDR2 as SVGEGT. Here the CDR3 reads CASSQQGETQYF. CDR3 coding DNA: TGTGCCAGCAGTCAACAGGGAGAGACCCAGTACTTC.

The CDR3 coding sequence is TGCGCCAGCAGCTTGGGAAGCAGGGCTAATTCACCCCTCCACTTT. This codes for CASSLGSRANSPLHF. The rearrangement joins TRBV5-1 to TRBJ1-6, with D possibly being TRBD1 (5 bases). This CDR3 comprises 15 residues. Germline CDR1 is SGHRS and CDR2 is YFSETQ. V lost 0 bases and J 6 bases, leaving 10 bases between the germline ends.

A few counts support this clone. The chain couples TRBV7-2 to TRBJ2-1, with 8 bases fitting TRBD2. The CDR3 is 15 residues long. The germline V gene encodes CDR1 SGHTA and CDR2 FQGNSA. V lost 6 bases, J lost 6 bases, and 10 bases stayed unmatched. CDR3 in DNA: TGTGCCAGCAGGCGACCGGGACTAGACACCAATGAGCAGTTCTTC. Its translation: CASRRPGLDTNEQFF.

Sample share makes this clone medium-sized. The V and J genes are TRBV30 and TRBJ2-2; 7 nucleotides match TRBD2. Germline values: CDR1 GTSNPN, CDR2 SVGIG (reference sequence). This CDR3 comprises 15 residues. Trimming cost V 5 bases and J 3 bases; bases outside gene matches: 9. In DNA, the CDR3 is TGTGCCTGGGGGGTGCGGGAGCATGACACCGGGGAGCTGTTTTTT. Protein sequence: CAWGVREHDTGELFF.

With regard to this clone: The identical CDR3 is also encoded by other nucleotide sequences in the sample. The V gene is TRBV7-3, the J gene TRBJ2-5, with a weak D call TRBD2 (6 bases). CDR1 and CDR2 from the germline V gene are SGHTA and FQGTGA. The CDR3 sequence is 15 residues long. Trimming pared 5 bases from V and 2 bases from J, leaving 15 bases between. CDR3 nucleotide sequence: TGTGCCAGCAGCGGGGGACTCATCAAGCAAGAGACCCAGTACTTC. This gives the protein CASSGGLIKQETQYF. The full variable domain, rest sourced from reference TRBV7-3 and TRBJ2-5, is GAGVSQTPSNKVTEKGKYVELRCDPISGHTALYWYRQSLGQGPEFLIYFQGTGAADDSGLPNDRFFAVRPEGSVSTLKIQRTERGDSAVYLCASSGGLIKQETQYFGPGTRLLVL.

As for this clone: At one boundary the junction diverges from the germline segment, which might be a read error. The CDR3, as DNA: TGTGCCAACAGCTTCCGGGGACAGGCGCTTGAAAAACTGTTTTTT. This encodes CANSFRGQALEKLFF. The chain combines TRBV7-9 with TRBJ1-4; TRBD1 matches at 8 bases. CDR1 SEHNR and CDR2 FQNEAQ come from the germline V gene (reference sequence). This CDR3 contains 15 residues.

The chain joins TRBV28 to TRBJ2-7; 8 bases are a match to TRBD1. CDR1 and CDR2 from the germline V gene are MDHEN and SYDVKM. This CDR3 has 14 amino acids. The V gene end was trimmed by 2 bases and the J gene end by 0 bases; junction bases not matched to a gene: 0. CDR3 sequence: CASSLTGGSYEQYF. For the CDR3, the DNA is TGTGCCAGCAGTTTAACAGGGGGCTCCTACGAGCAGTACTTC. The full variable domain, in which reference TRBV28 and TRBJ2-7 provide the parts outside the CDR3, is DVKVTQSSRYLVKRTGEKVFLECVQDMDHENMFWYRQDPGLGLRLIYFSYDVKMKEKGDIPEGYSVSREKKERFSLILESASTNQTSMYLCASSLTGGSYEQYFGPGTRLTVT.

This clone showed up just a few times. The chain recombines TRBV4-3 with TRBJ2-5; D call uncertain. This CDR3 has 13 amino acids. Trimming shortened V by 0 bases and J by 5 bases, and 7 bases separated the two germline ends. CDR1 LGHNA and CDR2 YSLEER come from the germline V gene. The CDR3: CASSQDKWETQYF. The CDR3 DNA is TGCGCCAGCAGCCAAGATAAATGGGAGACCCAGTACTTC.

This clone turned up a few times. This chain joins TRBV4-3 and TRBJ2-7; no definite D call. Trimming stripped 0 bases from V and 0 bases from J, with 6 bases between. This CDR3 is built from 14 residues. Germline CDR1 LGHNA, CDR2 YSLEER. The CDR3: CASSQDRNSYEQYF. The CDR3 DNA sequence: TGCGCCAGCAGCCAAGATAGGAACTCCTACGAGCAGTACTTC.

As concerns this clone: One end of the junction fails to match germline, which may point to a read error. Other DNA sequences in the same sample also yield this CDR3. The CDR3 sequence: CASSLGPRDQGDTQYF. Written as DNA, the CDR3 is TGTGCCAGCAGCTTGGGACCACGGGACCAGGGAGATACGCAGTATTTT. The V gene is TRBV5-1, the J gene TRBJ2-3; D may correspond to TRBD1 or TRBD2 (5 bases each). This CDR3 is built from 16 residues. Per the germline V gene, CDR1 is SGHRS and CDR2 is YFSETQ.

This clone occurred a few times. The CDR3 DNA reads TGTGCCAGCTCACCGGAGACAGGGGGTAGGGCTTTCTTT. The encoded protein is CASSPETGGRAFF. This sequence joins TRBV18 and TRBJ1-1; TRBD1 aligns across 9 bases. V shed 3 bases and J 11 bases; nucleotides not matched to a gene: 7. CDR3 length equals 13 residues. Germline values: CDR1 KGHSH, CDR2 LQKENI.

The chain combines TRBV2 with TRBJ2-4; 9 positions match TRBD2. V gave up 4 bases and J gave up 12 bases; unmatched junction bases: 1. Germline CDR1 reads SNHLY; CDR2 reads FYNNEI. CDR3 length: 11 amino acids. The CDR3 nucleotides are TGTGCCAGCAGTGGCGGGGGGGCTCAGTACTTC. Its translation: CASSGGGAQYF.

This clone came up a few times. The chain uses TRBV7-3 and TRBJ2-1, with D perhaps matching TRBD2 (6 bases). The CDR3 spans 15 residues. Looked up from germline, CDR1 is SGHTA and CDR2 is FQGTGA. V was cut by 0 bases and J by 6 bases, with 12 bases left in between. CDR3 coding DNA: TGTGCCAGCAGCTTAACCCGGAGGGCCATCAATGAGCAGTTCTTC. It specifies CASSLTRRAINEQFF.

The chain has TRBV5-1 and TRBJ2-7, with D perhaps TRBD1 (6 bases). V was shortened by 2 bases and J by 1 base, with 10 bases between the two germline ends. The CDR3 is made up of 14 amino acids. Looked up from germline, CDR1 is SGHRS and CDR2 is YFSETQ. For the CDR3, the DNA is TGCGCCAGCAGCTTTGGGACATCTTCCTACGAGCAGTACTTC. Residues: CASSFGTSSYEQYF.

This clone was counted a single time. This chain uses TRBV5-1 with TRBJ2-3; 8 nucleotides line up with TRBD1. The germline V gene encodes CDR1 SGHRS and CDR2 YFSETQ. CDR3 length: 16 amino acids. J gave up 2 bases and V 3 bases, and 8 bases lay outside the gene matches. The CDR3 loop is CASSWGQEDPTDTQYF. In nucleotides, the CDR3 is TGCGCCAGCAGCTGGGGACAGGAAGATCCCACAGATACGCAGTATTTT.

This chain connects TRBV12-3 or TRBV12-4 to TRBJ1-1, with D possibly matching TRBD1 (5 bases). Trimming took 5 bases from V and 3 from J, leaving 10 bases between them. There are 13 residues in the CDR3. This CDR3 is CASSPDRYTEAFF. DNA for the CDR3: TGTGCCAGCAGTCCCGACAGATACACTGAAGCTTTCTTT.

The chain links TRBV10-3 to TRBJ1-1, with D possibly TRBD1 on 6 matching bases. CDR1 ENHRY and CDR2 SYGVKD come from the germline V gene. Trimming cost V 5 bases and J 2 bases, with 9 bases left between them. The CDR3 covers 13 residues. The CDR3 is CAISTDSNTEAFF. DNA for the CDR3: TGTGCCATCAGTACGGACAGCAACACTGAAGCTTTCTTT.

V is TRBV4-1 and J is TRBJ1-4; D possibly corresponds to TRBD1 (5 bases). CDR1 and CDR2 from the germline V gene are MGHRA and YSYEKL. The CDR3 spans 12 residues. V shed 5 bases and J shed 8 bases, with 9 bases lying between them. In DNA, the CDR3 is TGCGCCAGCAGCTCGGACAAGGAAAAACTGTTTTTT. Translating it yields CASSSDKEKLFF.

The CDR3 spells CASSFGGPDTQYF. The CDR3 DNA reads TGTGCCAGCAGCTTCGGGGGCCCAGATACGCAGTATTTT. The chain carries TRBV7-2 and TRBJ2-3, with D perhaps matching TRBD1 or TRBD2 (6 bases each). Germline-derived CDR1 and CDR2 are SGHTA and FQGNSA. The CDR3 is made up of 13 amino acids. V lost 3 bases and J 4 bases, leaving 8 bases between the germline ends.

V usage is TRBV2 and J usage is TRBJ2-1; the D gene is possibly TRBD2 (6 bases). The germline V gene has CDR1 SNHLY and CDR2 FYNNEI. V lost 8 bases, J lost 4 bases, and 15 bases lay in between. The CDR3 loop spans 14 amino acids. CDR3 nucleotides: TGTGCCAGCCTACCGGGACTTGTTTACAATGAGCAGTTCTTC. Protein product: CASLPGLVYNEQFF.

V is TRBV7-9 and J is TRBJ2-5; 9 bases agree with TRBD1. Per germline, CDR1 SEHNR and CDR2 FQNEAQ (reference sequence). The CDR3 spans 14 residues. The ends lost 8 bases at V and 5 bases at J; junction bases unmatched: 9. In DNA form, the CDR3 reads TGTGCCAGCCATGGACAGGGGCCACGGGAGACCCAGTACTTC. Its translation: CASHGQGPRETQYF.

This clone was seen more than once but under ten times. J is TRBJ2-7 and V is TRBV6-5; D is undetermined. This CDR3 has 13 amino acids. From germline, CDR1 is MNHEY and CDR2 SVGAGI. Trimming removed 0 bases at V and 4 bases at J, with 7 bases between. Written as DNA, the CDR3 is TGTGCCAGCAGTTACTCTCTGGGTTACGAGCAGTACTTC. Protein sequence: CASSYSLGYEQYF.

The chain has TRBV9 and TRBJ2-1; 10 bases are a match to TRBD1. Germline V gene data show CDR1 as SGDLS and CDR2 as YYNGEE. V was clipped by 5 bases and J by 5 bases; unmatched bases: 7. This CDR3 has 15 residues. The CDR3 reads CASRSGGTGDNEQFF. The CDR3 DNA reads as TGTGCCAGCAGATCGGGCGGGACAGGGGACAATGAGCAGTTCTTC. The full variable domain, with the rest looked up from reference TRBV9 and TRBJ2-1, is DSGVTQTPKHLITATGQRVTLRCSPRSGDLSVYWYQQSLDQGLQFLIQYYNGEERAKGNILERFSAQQFPDLHSELNLSSLELGDSALYFCASRSGGTGDNEQFFGPGTRLTVL.